This T cell receptor beta chain was recovered during a study of blood T cell repertoires in COVID-19. This CDR3 comprises 21 residues. Per germline, CDR1 SGHTA and CDR2 FQGTGA. With V trimmed by 1 base and J by 6 bases, 18 bases remained unmatched. Study members were between about 18 and 95 years old and lived in around 24 US regions. Recovery among Cohort 3 donors was established by two negative PCRs, clearance, or symptom resolution. Original processing methods: Cell counts per sample came from amplifying reference gene primers. Libraries were prepared by immunoSEQ multiplex PCR; TCRdb keeps only in-frame clonotypes and omits some of them. The V and J calls and clone size come from that table; D and trimming were worked out from the DNA. Of 300,000 or so clones in the sample, 75% to 95% were seen once. In its sample, this clone was seen once.

The sequenced material came from PBMCs or T cells enriched from blood (not recorded which). The receptor's source is a young woman who had recovered from COVID-19. The chain employs TRBV7-3 and TRBJ2-4; TRBD2 matches at 13 bases. The CDR3 DNA sequence: TGTGCCAGCAGCTTAAAAGGGTCGTGGGGACTAGCGGGATCCGGCCCAAACATTCAGTACTTC. Protein sequence: CASSLKGSWGLAGSGPNIQYF. The entire variable domain, with the rest obtained from reference TRBV7-3 and TRBJ2-4, is as follows: GAGVSQTPSNKVTEKGKYVELRCDPISGHTALYWYRQSLGQGPEFLIYFQGTGAADDSGLPNDRFFAVRPEGSVSTLKIQRTERGDSAVYLCASSLKGSWGLAGSGPNIQYFGAGTRLSVL.